Listed below are T cell receptor beta chains from one sample, sequenced in a study of blood T cells in healthy people across ages. TCRdb called the 5' RACE reads again in MiXCR, with one record for every CDR3 protein. In the table there are almost 1 million distinct CDR3 sequences, about 51% of which are singletons. The sample consisted of blood. These receptors were taken from a woman aged 55-69 years in good health. Each CDR3 is given with its conserved first and last residue. A D gene is named only where the DNA matches it firmly. Clone size appears in some rows only: once, few, many, or a class for an expanded clone.

>-|TRBJ2-1|-|TRBV27
TGTGCCAGCACCATTGGGCACCGGGCTTCCTACAATGAGCAGTTCTTC
CASTIGHRASYNEQFF
>-|TRBJ2-3|-|TRBV12-3/TRBV12-4
TGTGCCAGCAGTTCCCAGGGACTGCTCACAGATACGCAGTATTTT
CASSSQGLLTDTQYF
>-|TRBJ2-4|-|TRBV5-1
TGCGCCAGCAGCTTGGTGGCCTCTAGATTAAACATTCAGTACTTC
CASSLVASRLNIQYF
>-|TRBJ1-2|TRBD1|TRBV3-1
TGTGCCAGCAGCATATCGGGACAGTACTATGGCTACACCTTC
CASSISGQYYGYTF
>-|TRBJ2-1|-|TRBV29-1
TGCAGCGTTGATGTGGAGCGGGTGTACAATGAGCAGTTCTTC
CSVDVERVYNEQFF
>few|TRBJ2-3|-|TRBV30
TGTGCCTGGAGTGTCCTGGGCGGTAGCACAGATACGCAGTATTTT
CAWSVLGGSTDTQYF
>few|TRBJ2-7|-|TRBV6-1
TGTGCCAGCAGTGAATCCGGGGTTGCCTACGAGCAGTACTTC
CASSESGVAYEQYF
>-|TRBJ2-7|-|TRBV20-1
TGCAGTGCAAAGACAGACCAAATTTACGAGCAGTACTTC
CSAKTDQIYEQYF
>-|TRBJ2-3|TRBD2|TRBV6-5
TGTGCCAGCAGCCGAAGCGGGAGAGGGGAAGATACGCAGTATTTT
CASSRSGRGEDTQYF
>-|TRBJ2-5|TRBD1|TRBV4-1
TGCGCCAGCAGCCAACGACAGGGTGAGCAGTACTTC
CASSQRQGEQYF
>-|TRBJ2-1|TRBD2|TRBV20-1
TGCAGTGCAGGGGGCCTCACTAGCGGGGGGCCCTCCGATTTGAATGAGCAGTTCTTC
CSAGGLTSGGPSDLNEQFF
>-|TRBJ2-5|TRBD2|TRBV3-1
TGTGCCAGCAGCCATCGAGGGGGGACTAGCGGGAGTAATTTGGAGACCCAGTACTTC
CASSHRGGTSGSNLETQYF
>many|TRBJ1-5|-|TRBV28
TGTGCCAGCAGTCCCCGGGGGTTGCGCCAGCCCCAGCATTTT
CASSPRGLRQPQHF
>-|TRBJ2-5|-|TRBV28
TGTGTCAGCATGGGTGACAGTCAAGAGACCCAGTACTTC
CVSMGDSQETQYF